The 32 T cell receptor beta chains below were found in one sample sequenced in a study of OX40 agonist ivuxolimab in advanced cancers. Measured with immunoSEQ multiplex PCR; TCRdb has only the in-frame clones, and not every one. The sample contains some 10,000 clones, 79% of which appear only once. This specimen was CD4+ or CD8+ T cells sorted from blood, taken in a trial of the OX40 agonist ivuxolimab. These receptors all stem from an adult with an advanced solid tumor such as melanoma, head and neck, liver or kidney cancer.

CDR3 sequence (DNA): TGTGCCAGCAGCCCCAGCCGGAGGCCGGACACTGAAGCTTTCTTT. It is translated as CASSPSRRPDTEAFF. The chain joins TRBV5-4 to TRBJ1-1; D is uncertain. CDR3 length equals 15 residues. The germline V gene encodes CDR1 SGHNT and CDR2 YYREEE (reference sequence). Trimming removed 4 bases from V and 3 bases from J, with 16 bases in between. The variable domain in full, with the rest retrieved from reference TRBV5-4 and TRBJ1-1, is ETGVTQSPTHLIKTRGQQVTLRCSSQSGHNTVSWYQQALGQGPQFIFQYYREEENGRGNFPPRFSGLQFPNYSSELNVNALELDDSALYLCASSPSRRPDTEAFFGQGTRLTVV.

V is TRBV19 and J is TRBJ2-1; D ambiguous. Trimming removed 5 bases from V and 9 bases from J, with 11 bases in between. The germline V gene encodes CDR1 LNHDA and CDR2 SQIVND (reference sequence). The CDR3 has 12 residues. CDR3 in DNA: TGTGCCAGTAGTCCTGGGGTTTCTGAGCAGTTCTTC. As protein: CASSPGVSEQFF.

The chain recombines TRBV6-5 with TRBJ2-1; 7 bases map to TRBD1. The junction had 6 bases not matched to a gene; V was cut back by 5 bases and J by 2 bases. CDR1 is MNHEY, CDR2 SVGAGI, per germline. The length of the CDR3 is 15 residues. CDR3: CASSTTGVAYNEQFF. For the CDR3, the DNA is TGTGCCAGCAGTACCACAGGGGTAGCCTACAATGAGCAGTTCTTC.

In the case of this clone: Other DNA sequences from this sample encode an identical CDR3 as well. The chain joins TRBV27 to TRBJ1-2, with D unresolved. The germline V and J ends were trimmed by 2 bases and 4 bases, with 14 bases remaining between them. The CDR3 is made up of 15 amino acids. Germline CDR1 MNHEY, CDR2 SMNVEV (reference sequence). This CDR3 reads CASSLMGSTIYGYTF. The CDR3 DNA reads as TGTGCCAGCAGTTTAATGGGGTCGACGATCTATGGCTACACCTTC.

The CDR3 region has the DNA TGTGCCAGTAGTCCACATGAACAGGGCGAGCAGTACTTC. Amino acids: CASSPHEQGEQYF. This chain connects TRBV19 to TRBJ2-7; D perhaps matches TRBD1 (6 bases). The V end lost 5 bases, the J end lost 6 bases, and 14 bases lay between the germline ends. The CDR3 runs 13 residues. The germline CDR1 and CDR2 sequences are LNHDA and SQIVND (reference sequence).

This chain joins TRBV4-1 and TRBJ2-5; no clear D gene. The DNA end lines up better with TRBJ2-7; the J call may be wrong. CDR3 size: 15 residues. The V gene's germline CDR1 is MGHRA and CDR2 YSYEKL. CDR3 DNA: TGCGCCAGCAGCCAAGAAGGTTACGAGGTGATCGAGCAGTACTTC. This encodes CASSQEGYEVIEQYF.

The chain carries TRBV9 and TRBJ1-2; possible D gene TRBD1, 5 bases. Germline V gene sequence: CDR1 SGDLS, CDR2 YYNGEE. The length of the CDR3 is 14 residues. The V and J ends lost 4 bases and 4 bases respectively, with 14 bases between them. In DNA, the CDR3 is TGTGCCAGCAGCCCTTCAGGGACCGGCTATGGCTACACCTTC. It encodes CASSPSGTGYGYTF.

The V and J genes are TRBV4-1 and TRBJ2-7; the match to TRBD2 covers 11 bases. J was trimmed by 2 bases and V by 3 bases; bases with no gene match: 6. Germline loops: CDR1 MGHRA, CDR2 YSYEKL. This CDR3 has 16 amino acids. The CDR3 spells CASSQALAGGTYEQYF. CDR3 sequence (DNA): TGCGCCAGCAGCCAGGCCCTAGCGGGAGGTACCTACGAGCAGTACTTC.

This clone was counted a few times. The CDR3 loop is CASSLATGRDEQFF. CDR3 DNA: TGTGCCAGCAGCTTAGCTACAGGGCGCGATGAGCAGTTCTTC. This sequence joins TRBV7-6 and TRBJ2-1; D possibly corresponds to TRBD1 (6 bases). Trimming pared 0 bases from V and 8 bases from J, leaving 11 bases between. CDR1 is SGHVS and CDR2 is FNYEAQ in the germline V gene. The CDR3 is 14 residues long. The full variable domain, in which reference TRBV7-6 and TRBJ2-1 provide the parts outside the CDR3, is GAGVSQSPRYKVTKRGQDVALRCDPISGHVSLYWYRQALGQGPEFLTYFNYEAQQDKSGLPNDRFSAERPEGSISTLTIQRTEQRDSAMYRCASSLATGRDEQFFGPGTRLTVL.

This clone was seen more than once but under ten times. The V and J genes are TRBV6-5 and TRBJ1-2; the D gene is possibly TRBD1 (8 bases). The J call may not be correct, given that the DNA end is closer to TRBJ2-1. The CDR3 loop spans 11 amino acids. Germline CDR1 is MNHEY and CDR2 is SVGAGI. In DNA, the CDR3 is TGTGCCAGCCGAAGCGGGACAGGACAGTTCTTC. Amino acids: CASRSGTGQFF.

The J gene is TRBJ2-7, the V gene TRBV23-1, with D possibly called TRBD1 or TRBD2 (5 bases each). TRBV23-1 is treated as an ORF (open reading frame) with a function not yet certain. The CDR3 has 16 residues. V lost 6 bases and J 2 bases, leaving 20 bases between the germline ends. The CDR3 bases are TGCGCCAGCAGGACTGGCCGGGACGTTTCAGCCTACGAGCAGTACTTC. This encodes CASRTGRDVSAYEQYF.

The chain joins TRBV2 to TRBJ1-5, with D maybe TRBD1 (5 bases). This CDR3 contains 15 residues. V was pared by 4 bases and J by 2 bases, with 12 bases between. The V gene's germline CDR1 is SNHLY and CDR2 FYNNEI. Here the CDR3 reads CASSVQGGGNQPQHF. Written as DNA, the CDR3 is TGTGCCAGCAGTGTCCAGGGAGGGGGCAATCAGCCCCAGCATTTT. The full variable domain, completed using reference TRBV2 and TRBJ1-5, is EPEVTQTPSHQVTQMGQEVILRCVPISNHLYFYWYRQILGQKVEFLVSFYNNEISEKSEIFDDQFSVERPDGSNFTLKIRSTKLEDSAMYFCASSVQGGGNQPQHFGDGTRLSIL.

This sequence joins TRBV27 and TRBJ2-1; 7 bases agree with TRBD2. The CDR3 is made up of 14 amino acids. V gave up 3 bases and J gave up 8 bases; unmatched junction bases: 7. Germline V gene data show CDR1 as MNHEY and CDR2 as SMNVEV (reference sequence). The CDR3 sequence: CASSLRRESYEQFF. The CDR3 DNA is TGTGCCAGCAGTTTGAGGCGGGAGAGTTATGAGCAGTTCTTC.

The chain employs TRBV5-1 and TRBJ2-1, with 12 bases lining up with TRBD2. CDR3 size: 15 residues. Per the germline V gene, CDR1 is SGHRS and CDR2 is YFSETQ. V trimming: 0 bases; J trimming: 8 bases; junction bases outside the gene matches: 3. The CDR3 DNA follows: TGCGCCAGCAGCTTGGAGACTAGCGGGAGACATGAGCAGTTCTTC. It yields the protein CASSLETSGRHEQFF.

V usage is TRBV25-1 and J usage is TRBJ2-7, with TRBD2 identical over 7 bases. Losses at the gene ends were 5 bases for V and 7 bases for J; bases not matched to a gene: 11. Germline values: CDR1 MGHDK, CDR2 SYGVNS. CDR3 length: 14 amino acids. For the CDR3, the DNA is TGTGCCAGCAGTCAGCGGGATTACCGAGAGGAGCAGTACTTC. Its protein is CASSQRDYREEQYF.

CDR3 DNA sequence: TGTGCCAGCTTGTCGACAGGGGGCTACGAGCAGTACTTC. Residues: CASLSTGGYEQYF. The chain combines TRBV18 with TRBJ2-7, with 9 bases lining up with TRBD1. This CDR3 region has 13 residues. Germline CDR1 is KGHSH and CDR2 is LQKENI. Trimming took 7 bases from V and 3 from J; bases not matched to a gene: 4.

The V gene is TRBV10-3, the J gene TRBJ1-3, with TRBD1 matching 9 bases. The germline CDR1 and CDR2 sequences are ENHRY and SYGVKD. V dropped 7 bases and J dropped 3; count of bases not matched to a gene: 4. This CDR3 spans 14 amino acids. The DNA for the CDR3 is TGTGCCATCATGGGACAGGGTGGTGGAAACACCATATATTTT. As protein: CAIMGQGGGNTIYF.

This chain links TRBV4-3 with TRBJ2-1; 8 bases map to TRBD2. V lost 2 bases, J lost 4 bases, and 13 bases stayed unmatched. In germline, CDR1 is LGHNA, CDR2 YSLEER. CDR3 length: 18 residues. CDR3 amino acids: CASSQTSGGHPRYNEQFF. The DNA of the CDR3 is TGCGCCAGCAGCCAAACCAGCGGGGGCCATCCACGGTACAATGAGCAGTTCTTC.

This chain links TRBV7-6 with TRBJ1-3; unclear D gene. This CDR3 is 14 amino acids long. Germline CDR1 reads SGHVS; CDR2 reads FNYEAQ. V dropped 5 bases and J dropped 0 bases, with 8 bases sitting between them. The CDR3 is CASSLGPSGNTIYF. CDR3 sequence (DNA): TGTGCCAGCAGCCTAGGGCCCTCTGGAAACACCATATATTTT.

V usage is TRBV9 and J usage is TRBJ2-1; tentative D call: TRBD2 (6 bases). The CDR3 is 16 amino acids. The germline V gene has CDR1 SGDLS and CDR2 YYNGEE. Between the trimmed V and J ends, which lost 0 bases and 1 base, there was a span of 11 bases. The DNA for the CDR3 is TGTGCCAGCAGCGTAGAGGTAGCGGAATCCTACAATGAGCAGTTCTTC. Its protein is CASSVEVAESYNEQFF.

This chain joins TRBV6-5 and TRBJ1-2; 7 bases line up with TRBD1. The CDR3 has 13 amino acids. V dropped 5 bases and J dropped 4; count of bases not matched to a gene: 4. Germline values: CDR1 MNHEY, CDR2 SVGAGI. CDR3 DNA: TGTGCCAGCAGTGAGGGACAGACCTATGGCTACACCTTC. Its translation: CASSEGQTYGYTF.

V usage is TRBV5-1 and J usage is TRBJ2-7; D unclear. Trimming took 0 bases from V and 5 from J, leaving 15 bases between them. The CDR3 length is 15 residues. CDR1 and CDR2 (germline): SGHRS, YFSETQ. The CDR3 bases are TGCGCCAGCAGCTTGGGGGTAGGAACACGGGACGAGCAGTACTTC. Its translation is CASSLGVGTRDEQYF.

The chain links TRBV30 to TRBJ2-7; D ambiguous. Trimming left V 2 bases short and J 7 bases short, with 12 bases between. The CDR3 covers 12 residues. Per germline, CDR1 GTSNPN and CDR2 SVGIG (reference sequence). CDR3 DNA: TGTGCCTGGAGTCCCTCATCGGCTGAGCAGTACTTC. This translates into CAWSPSSAEQYF.

The chain employs TRBV19 and TRBJ1-1, with D uncertain. There are 17 residues in the CDR3. Trimming stripped 1 base from V and 3 bases from J, with 18 bases between. Germline V gene sequence: CDR1 LNHDA, CDR2 SQIVND (reference sequence). Here the CDR3 reads CASSIAFTMLGDTEAFF. In DNA form, the CDR3 reads TGTGCCAGTAGTATAGCCTTTACCATGCTGGGTGACACTGAAGCTTTCTTT.

The rearrangement links TRBV10-1 to TRBJ2-1, with 12 bases identical to TRBD2. V dropped 0 bases and J dropped 7; count of bases not matched to a gene: 7. The CDR3 has 17 amino acids. In germline, CDR1 is WNHNN, CDR2 SYGVQD (reference sequence). CDR3 region: CASSESGLAGGPNEQFF. The CDR3 DNA reads as TGCGCCAGCAGTGAGTCGGGGCTAGCGGGAGGGCCGAATGAGCAGTTCTTC.

By sample fraction, this clone is medium-sized (0.01 to 0.1%). The CDR3 reads CASSLDSSGGASSYNEQFF. The CDR3, as DNA: TGTGCCAGCAGCTTAGATAGTAGCGGGGGCGCCAGCTCCTACAATGAGCAGTTCTTC. The chain uses TRBV13 and TRBJ2-1; 9 positions match TRBD2. Germline trimming cut 1 base from V and 0 bases from J; bases unmatched to any gene: 10. The CDR3 totals 19 residues. The germline V gene has CDR1 PRHDT and CDR2 FYEKMQ (reference sequence).

The chain employs TRBV27 and TRBJ2-7; possibly TRBD2 for D (5 bases). V lost 6 bases and J lost 0, with 15 bases in between. CDR3 length: 15 residues. Germline assignment: CDR1 MNHEY and CDR2 SMNVEV (reference sequence). The CDR3 DNA sequence: TGTGCCAGCAGCCCTAGCCCCACTTACTCCTACGAGCAGTACTTC. Protein: CASSPSPTYSYEQYF.

This rearrangement joins TRBV19 to TRBJ2-5; TRBD1 aligns across 9 bases. The CDR3 sequence is 14 residues long. V trimming: 3 bases; J trimming: 6 bases; junction bases outside the gene matches: 5. CDR1 is LNHDA, CDR2 SQIVND, per germline (reference sequence). CDR3 bases: TGTGCCAGTAGTATGTGGGACAGGGAGAAGACCCAGTACTTC. It translates to CASSMWDREKTQYF.

The chain has TRBV5-8 and TRBJ2-7; no firm D call. CDR1 is SGHTS, CDR2 YDEGEE, per germline. Trimming cost V 0 bases and J 3 bases, with 10 bases left between them. The CDR3 is made up of 14 amino acids. This chain's CDR3 is CASSLGPFIYEQYF. CDR3 nucleotides: TGTGCCAGCAGCTTGGGCCCTTTTATCTACGAGCAGTACTTC.

J is TRBJ2-3 and V is TRBV19; D call uncertain. The CDR3 covers 17 residues. CDR1 and CDR2 from the germline V gene are LNHDA and SQIVND (reference sequence). Trimming left V 3 bases short and J 4 bases short, with 20 bases between. This chain's CDR3 is CASSISPLRPRADTQYF. The CDR3 nucleotides read TGTGCCAGTAGTATTAGTCCTCTCAGGCCCCGCGCAGATACGCAGTATTTT. The full variable domain, with the rest looked up from reference TRBV19 and TRBJ2-3, is DGGITQSPKYLFRKEGQNVTLSCEQNLNHDAMYWYRQDPGQGLRLIYYSQIVNDFQKGDIAEGYSVSREKKESFPLTVTSAQKNPTAFYLCASSISPLRPRADTQYFGPGTRLTVL.

V usage is TRBV5-1 and J usage is TRBJ2-2; a weak D match, TRBD1 (7 bases). CDR1 and CDR2 (germline): SGHRS, YFSETQ. V lost 7 bases and J lost 3, with 13 bases in between. CDR3 length: 14 residues. The CDR3: CASSDRRDTGELFF. The DNA for the CDR3 is TGCGCCAGCTCGGACAGGAGGGACACCGGGGAGCTGTTTTTT. Variable domain in full (rest from reference TRBV5-1 and TRBJ2-2): KAGVTQTPRYLIKTRGQQVTLSCSPISGHRSVSWYQQTPGQGLQFLFEYFSETQRNKGNFPGRFSGRQFSNSRSEMNVSTLELGDSALYLCASSDRRDTGELFFGEGSRLTVL.

A few counts support this clone. This chain connects TRBV30 to TRBJ2-3; D call uncertain. Germline assignment: CDR1 GTSNPN and CDR2 SVGIG (reference sequence). V lost 4 bases and J 5 bases, leaving 19 bases between the germline ends. CDR3 size: 15 residues. The CDR3 region is CAWTQPGKGIDTQYF. The CDR3 DNA is TGTGCCTGGACACAACCAGGCAAGGGAATAGATACGCAGTATTTT. Complete variable domain (other parts from reference TRBV30 and TRBJ2-3): SQTIHQWPATLVQPVGSPLSLECTVEGTSNPNLYWYRQAAGRGLQLLFYSVGIGQISSEVPQNLSASRPQDRQFILSSKKLLLSDSGFYLCAWTQPGKGIDTQYFGPGTRLTVL.